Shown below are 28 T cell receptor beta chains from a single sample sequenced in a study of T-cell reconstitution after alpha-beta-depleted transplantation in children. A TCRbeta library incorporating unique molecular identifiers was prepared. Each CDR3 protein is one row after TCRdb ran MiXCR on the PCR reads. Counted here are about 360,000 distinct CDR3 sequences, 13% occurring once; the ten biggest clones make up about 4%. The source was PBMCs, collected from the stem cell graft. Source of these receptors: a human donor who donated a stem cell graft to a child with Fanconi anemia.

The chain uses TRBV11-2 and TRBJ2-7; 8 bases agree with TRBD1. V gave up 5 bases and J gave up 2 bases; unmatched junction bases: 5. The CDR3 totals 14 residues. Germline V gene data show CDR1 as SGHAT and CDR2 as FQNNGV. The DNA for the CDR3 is TGTGCCAGCAGCCCCGGGACAGGAGCCTACGAGCAGTACGTC. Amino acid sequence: CASSPGTGAYEQYV.

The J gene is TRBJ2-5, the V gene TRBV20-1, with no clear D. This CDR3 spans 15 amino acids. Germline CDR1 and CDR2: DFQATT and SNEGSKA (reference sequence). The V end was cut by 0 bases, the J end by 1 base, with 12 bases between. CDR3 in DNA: TGCAGTGCTAGAGATTATCTCCGTATCCAAGAGACCCAGTACTTC. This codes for CSARDYLRIQETQYF.

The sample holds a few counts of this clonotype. For the CDR3, the DNA is TGTGCCACCAGCAGTGGGACAGGGGTAAACACTGAAGCTTTCTTT. It encodes CATSSGTGVNTEAFF. The J gene is TRBJ1-1, the V gene TRBV15; 10 bases agree with TRBD1. Germline V gives CDR1 LNHNV, CDR2 YYDKDF (reference sequence). V shed 3 bases and J 2 bases; nucleotides not matched to a gene: 3. CDR3 length: 15 amino acids.

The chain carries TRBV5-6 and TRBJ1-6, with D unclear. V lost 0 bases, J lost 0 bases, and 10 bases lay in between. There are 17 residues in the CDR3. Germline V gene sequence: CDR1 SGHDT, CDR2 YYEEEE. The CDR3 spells CASSLDRGSSYNSPLHF. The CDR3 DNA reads TGTGCCAGCAGCTTGGACCGAGGGAGCTCCTATAATTCACCCCTCCACTTT.

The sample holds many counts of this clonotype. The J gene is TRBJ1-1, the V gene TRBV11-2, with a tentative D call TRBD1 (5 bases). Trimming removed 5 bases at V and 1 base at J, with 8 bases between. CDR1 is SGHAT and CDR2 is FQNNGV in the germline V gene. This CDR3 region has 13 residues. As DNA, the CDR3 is TGTGCCAGCAGCCGGACACAGAACACTGAAGCTTTCTTT. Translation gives CASSRTQNTEAFF.

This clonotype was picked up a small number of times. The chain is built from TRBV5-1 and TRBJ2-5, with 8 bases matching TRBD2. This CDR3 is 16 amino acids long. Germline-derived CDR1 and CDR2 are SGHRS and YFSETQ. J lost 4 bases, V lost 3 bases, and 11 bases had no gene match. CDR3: CASSSHGGLDVETQYF. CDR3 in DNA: TGCGCCAGCAGCTCGCACGGGGGACTAGATGTAGAGACCCAGTACTTC. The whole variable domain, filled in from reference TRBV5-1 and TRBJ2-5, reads KAGVTQTPRYLIKTRGQQVTLSCSPISGHRSVSWYQQTPGQGLQFLFEYFSETQRNKGNFPGRFSGRQFSNSRSEMNVSTLELGDSALYLCASSSHGGLDVETQYFGPGTRLLVL.

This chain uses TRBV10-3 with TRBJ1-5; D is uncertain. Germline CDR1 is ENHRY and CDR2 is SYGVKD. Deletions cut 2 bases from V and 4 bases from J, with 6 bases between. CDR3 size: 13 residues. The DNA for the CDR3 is TGTGCCATCAGTGAGAACAGAAATCAGCCCCAGCATTTT. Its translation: CAISENRNQPQHF.

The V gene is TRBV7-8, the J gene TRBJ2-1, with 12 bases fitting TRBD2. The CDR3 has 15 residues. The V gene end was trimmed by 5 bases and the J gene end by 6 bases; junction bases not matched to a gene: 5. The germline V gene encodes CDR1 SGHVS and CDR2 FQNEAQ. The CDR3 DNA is TGTGCCAGCAGCGCCTTACTAGCGGGGGGCAATGAGCAGTTCTTC. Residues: CASSALLAGGNEQFF.

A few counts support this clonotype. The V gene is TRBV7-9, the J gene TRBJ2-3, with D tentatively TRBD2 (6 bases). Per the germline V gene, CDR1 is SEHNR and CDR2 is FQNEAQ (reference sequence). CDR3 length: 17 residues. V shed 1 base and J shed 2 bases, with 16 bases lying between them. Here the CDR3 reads CASSLGLAADSTDTQYF. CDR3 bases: TGTGCCAGCAGCTTAGGTTTAGCGGCAGACTCCACAGATACGCAGTATTTT.

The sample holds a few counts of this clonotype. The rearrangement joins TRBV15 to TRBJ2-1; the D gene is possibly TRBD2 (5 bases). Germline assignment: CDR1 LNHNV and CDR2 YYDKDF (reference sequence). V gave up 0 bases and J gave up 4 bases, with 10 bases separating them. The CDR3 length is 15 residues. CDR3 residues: CATSRDLAPYNEQFF. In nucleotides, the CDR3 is TGTGCCACCAGCAGAGATCTAGCACCTTACAATGAGCAGTTCTTC.

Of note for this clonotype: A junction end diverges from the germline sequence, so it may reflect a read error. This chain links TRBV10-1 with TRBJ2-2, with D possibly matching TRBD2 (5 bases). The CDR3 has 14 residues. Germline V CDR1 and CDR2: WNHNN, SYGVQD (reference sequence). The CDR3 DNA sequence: TGCGCCAGCCGTGACGCGGGGAACACCGGGGAGCTGTTTTTT. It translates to CASRDAGNTGELFF.

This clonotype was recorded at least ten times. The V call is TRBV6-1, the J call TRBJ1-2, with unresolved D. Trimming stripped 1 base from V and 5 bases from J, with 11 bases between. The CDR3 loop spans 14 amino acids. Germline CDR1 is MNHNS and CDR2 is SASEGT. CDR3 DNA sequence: TGTGCCAGCAGTGAAGGGGGAACACTATATGGCTACACCTTC. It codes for CASSEGGTLYGYTF.

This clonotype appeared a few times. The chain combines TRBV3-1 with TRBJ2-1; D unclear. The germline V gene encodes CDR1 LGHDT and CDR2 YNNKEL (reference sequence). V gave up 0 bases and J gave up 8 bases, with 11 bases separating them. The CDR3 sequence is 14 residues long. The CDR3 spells CASSQDLVEHEQFF. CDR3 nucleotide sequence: TGTGCCAGCAGCCAAGATTTAGTAGAACATGAGCAGTTCTTC.

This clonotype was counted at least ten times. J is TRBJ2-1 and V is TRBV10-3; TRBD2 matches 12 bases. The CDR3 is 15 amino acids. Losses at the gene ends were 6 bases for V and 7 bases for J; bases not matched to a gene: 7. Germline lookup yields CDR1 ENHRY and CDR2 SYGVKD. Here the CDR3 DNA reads TGTGCCATCAGGTCTAGCGGGGGGGGGCCGAATGAGCAGTTCTTC. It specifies CAIRSSGGGPNEQFF.

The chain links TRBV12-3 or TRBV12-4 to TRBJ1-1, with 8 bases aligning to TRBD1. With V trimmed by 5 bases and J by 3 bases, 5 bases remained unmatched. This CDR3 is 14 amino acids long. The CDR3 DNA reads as TGTGCCAGCAGTCGGACAGGGATCGACACTGAAGCTTTCTTT. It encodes CASSRTGIDTEAFF.

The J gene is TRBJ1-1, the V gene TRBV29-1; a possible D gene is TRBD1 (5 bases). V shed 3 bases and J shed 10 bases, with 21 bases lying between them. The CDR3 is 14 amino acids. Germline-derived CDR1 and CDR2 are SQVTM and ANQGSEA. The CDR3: CSVDQNPGLWGAFF. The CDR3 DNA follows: TGCAGCGTTGACCAAAATCCGGGGCTTTGGGGAGCTTTCTTT.

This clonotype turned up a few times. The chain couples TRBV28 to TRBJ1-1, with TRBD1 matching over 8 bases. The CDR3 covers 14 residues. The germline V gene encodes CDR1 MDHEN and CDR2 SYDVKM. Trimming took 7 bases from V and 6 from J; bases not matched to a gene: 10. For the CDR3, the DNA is TGTGCCAGCACCTCGAGGACAGGGAGGTCTGAAGCTTTCTTT. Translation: CASTSRTGRSEAFF.

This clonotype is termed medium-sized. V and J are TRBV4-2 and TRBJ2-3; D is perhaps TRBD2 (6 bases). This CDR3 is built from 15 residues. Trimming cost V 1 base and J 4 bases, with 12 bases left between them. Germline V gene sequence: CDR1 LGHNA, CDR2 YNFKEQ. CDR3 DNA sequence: TGTGCCAGCAGCCAAGGGGGGACGGGGGCAGATACGCAGTATTTT. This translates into CASSQGGTGADTQYF.

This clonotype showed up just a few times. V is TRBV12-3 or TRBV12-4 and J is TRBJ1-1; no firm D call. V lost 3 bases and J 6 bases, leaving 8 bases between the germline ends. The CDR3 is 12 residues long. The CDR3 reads CASSFSGSEAFF. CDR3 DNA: TGTGCCAGCAGTTTCTCCGGCTCTGAAGCTTTCTTT.

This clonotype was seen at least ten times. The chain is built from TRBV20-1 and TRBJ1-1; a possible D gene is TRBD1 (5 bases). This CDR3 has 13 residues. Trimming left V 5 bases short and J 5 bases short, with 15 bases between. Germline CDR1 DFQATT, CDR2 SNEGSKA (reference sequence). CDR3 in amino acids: CSAGGRGGTEAFF. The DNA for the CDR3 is TGCAGTGCTGGGGGGAGGGGAGGGACTGAAGCTTTCTTT.

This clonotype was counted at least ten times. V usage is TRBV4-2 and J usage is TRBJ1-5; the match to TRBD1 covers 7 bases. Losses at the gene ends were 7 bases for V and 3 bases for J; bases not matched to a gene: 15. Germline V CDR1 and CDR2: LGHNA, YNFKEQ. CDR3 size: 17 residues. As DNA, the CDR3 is TGTGCCAGCACCCGCGGTATTCAGGGACAGTCCAATCAGCCCCAGCATTTT. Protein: CASTRGIQGQSNQPQHF.

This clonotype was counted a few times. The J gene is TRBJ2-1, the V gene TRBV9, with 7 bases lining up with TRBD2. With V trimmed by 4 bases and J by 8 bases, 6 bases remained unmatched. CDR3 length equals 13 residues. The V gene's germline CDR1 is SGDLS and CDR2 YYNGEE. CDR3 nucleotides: TGTGCCAGCAGCCTTAAGCGGGGCGATGAGCAGTTCTTC. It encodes CASSLKRGDEQFF.

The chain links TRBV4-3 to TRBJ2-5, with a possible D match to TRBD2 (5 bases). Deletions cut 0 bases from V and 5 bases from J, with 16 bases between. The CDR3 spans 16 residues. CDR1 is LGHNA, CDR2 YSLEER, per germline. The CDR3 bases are TGCGCCAGCAGCCAAGATCAAGGACTCTTAGGGGAGACCCAGTACTTC. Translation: CASSQDQGLLGETQYF.

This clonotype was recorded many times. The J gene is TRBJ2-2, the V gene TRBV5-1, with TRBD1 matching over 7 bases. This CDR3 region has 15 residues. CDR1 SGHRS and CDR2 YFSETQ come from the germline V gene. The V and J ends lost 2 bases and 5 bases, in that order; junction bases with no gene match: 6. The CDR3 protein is CASSLDRVDTGELFF. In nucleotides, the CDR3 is TGCGCCAGCAGCTTAGACAGGGTAGATACCGGGGAGCTGTTTTTT.

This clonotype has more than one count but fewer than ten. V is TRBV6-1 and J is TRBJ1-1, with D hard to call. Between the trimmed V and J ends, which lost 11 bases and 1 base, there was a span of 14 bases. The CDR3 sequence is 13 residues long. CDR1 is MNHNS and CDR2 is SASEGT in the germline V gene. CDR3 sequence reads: CAAHPNRNTEAFF. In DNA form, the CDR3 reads TGTGCCGCCCATCCCAATCGGAACACTGAAGCTTTCTTT.

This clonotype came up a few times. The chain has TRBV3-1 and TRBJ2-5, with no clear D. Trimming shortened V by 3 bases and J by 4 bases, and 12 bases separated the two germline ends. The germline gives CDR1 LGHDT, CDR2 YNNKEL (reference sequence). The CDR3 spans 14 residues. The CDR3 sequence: CASSHVSQVETQYF. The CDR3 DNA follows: TGTGCCAGCAGCCATGTCAGCCAAGTAGAGACCCAGTACTTC.

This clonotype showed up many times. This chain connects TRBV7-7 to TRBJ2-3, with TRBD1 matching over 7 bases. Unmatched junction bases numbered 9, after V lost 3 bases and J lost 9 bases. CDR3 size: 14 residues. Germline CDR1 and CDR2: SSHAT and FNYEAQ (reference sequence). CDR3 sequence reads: CASSLGTDPGTQYF. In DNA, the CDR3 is TGTGCCAGCAGCTTGGGGACAGACCCCGGGACGCAGTATTTT.

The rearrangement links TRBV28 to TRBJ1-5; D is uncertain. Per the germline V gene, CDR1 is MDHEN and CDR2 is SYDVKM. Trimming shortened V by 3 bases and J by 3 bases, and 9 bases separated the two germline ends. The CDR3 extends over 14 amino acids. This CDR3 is CASSFLATNQPQHF. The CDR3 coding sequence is TGTGCCAGCAGTTTCTTGGCGACCAATCAGCCCCAGCATTTT.